This T cell receptor beta chain derives from a study of T-cell memory formation after mild COVID-19. From germline, CDR1 is LNHDA and CDR2 SQIVND (reference sequence). CDR3 size: 13 residues. The trim removed 8 bases at V and 4 bases at J, leaving 7 bases unmatched. TCRdb re-called the 5' RACE reads through MiXCR, storing one row per CDR3 protein. The table has 40,000 to 60,000 distinct CDR3 sequences, roughly 27% seen once. This clonotype has more than one count but fewer than ten. Sample: PBMCs or a T cell subset sorted from them (not recorded which). The gene calls are TRBV19 and TRBJ1-2; 7 nucleotides align to TRBD1. The origin of this receptor is a man between 18 and 35 years old who had mild COVID-19 (a few samples of this study predate the infection). Cell type and time point are not known. CDR3 nucleotides: TGTGCCAGTTACACCGGGACAGCCTATGGCTACACCTTC. It codes for CASYTGTAYGYTF.